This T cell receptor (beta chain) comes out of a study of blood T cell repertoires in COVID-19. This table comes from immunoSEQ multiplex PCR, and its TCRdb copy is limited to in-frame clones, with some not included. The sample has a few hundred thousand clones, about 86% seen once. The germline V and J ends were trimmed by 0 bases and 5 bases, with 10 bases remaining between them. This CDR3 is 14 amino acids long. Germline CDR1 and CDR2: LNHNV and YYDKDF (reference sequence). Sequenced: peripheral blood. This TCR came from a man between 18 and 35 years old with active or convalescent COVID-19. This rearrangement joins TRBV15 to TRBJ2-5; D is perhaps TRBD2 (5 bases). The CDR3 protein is CATSRDRGLETQYF. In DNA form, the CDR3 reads TGTGCCACCAGCAGAGATCGAGGGCTTGAGACCCAGTACTTC.